This T cell receptor (beta chain) appears in the sequencing data of a study of blood T cells in healthy people across ages. It was with a sample-barcoded 5' primer and a J-beta primer mix that a second PCR of roughly 7 to 12 cycles was run. Via MiXCR, TCRdb re-called the 5' RACE reads, giving one row per CDR3 protein. The sample contains more than 650,000 distinct CDR3 sequences, about a fifth of which appear only once. The V end lost 0 bases, the J end lost 2 bases, and 11 bases lay between the germline ends. Germline CDR1 is SQVTM and CDR2 is ANQGSEA. This CDR3 has 15 amino acids. The receptor's source is a man between 65 and 79 years old in good health. The genes are TRBV29-1 and TRBJ1-5; the D gene is possibly TRBD1 (6 bases). Sequencing was performed on blood. The CDR3 DNA follows: TGCAGCGTTGAAGAAGCGGGGGGCGGCAATCAGCCCCAGCATTTT. Its translation: CSVEEAGGGNQPQHF.